The entry below gives a single T cell receptor (beta chain) sequence along with its context. Every single patient, without exception, relapsed after autologous stem cell transplantation, and brentuximab vedotin exposure varied. This entry belongs to a study of PD-1 blockade in classical Hodgkin lymphoma. The repertoire was sequenced with immunoSEQ multiplex PCR; TCRdb's copy has only in-frame clones and lacks some. The sample has about 46,000 clones, over 60% seen once; the top ten hold approximately 20%. The germline V gene encodes CDR1 SGHRS and CDR2 YFSETQ. V dropped 0 bases and J dropped 8; count of bases not matched to a gene: 9. The CDR3 is made up of 16 amino acids.

The material was peripheral blood mononuclear cells (PBMCs), obtained before the second cycle of nivolumab. This TCR came from a human donor with classical Hodgkin lymphoma. The genes are TRBV5-1 and TRBJ1-4; 8 bases fit TRBD1. In DNA, the CDR3 is TGCGCCAGCAGCTTGGGAGGACAGGGTGGAGAGGAAAAACTGTTTTTT. It specifies CASSLGGQGGEEKLFF.